A single sample is the source of the 30 T cell receptor beta chains below, sequenced in a study of blood T cell repertoires in COVID-19. Generated by immunoSEQ multiplex PCR, the TCRdb table keeps only in-frame clones and is missing some. Found here are a few hundred thousand clones, 90% of them singletons; the top ten hold 2.1%. Sequenced: peripheral blood. The receptors come from a woman aged 55-69 years with COVID-19, enrolled during active disease.

The chain is built from TRBV3-1 (or the pseudogene TRBV3-2) and TRBJ2-3; perhaps TRBD1 as D (6 bases). The CDR3 consists of 14 residues. The germline gives CDR1 LGHDT, CDR2 YNNKEL (reference sequence). V dropped 3 bases and J dropped 4 bases, with 11 bases sitting between them. The CDR3 bases are TGTGCCAGCAGCCATCGTCAGGGGCCAGATACGCAGTATTTT. Its translation: CASSHRQGPDTQYF.

This clone was seen only once. This chain uses TRBV9 with TRBJ2-1; 9 positions agree with TRBD2. The CDR3 extends over 16 amino acids. From germline, CDR1 is SGDLS and CDR2 YYNGEE. After removal of 4 bases from V and 6 bases from J, the junction contained 11 bases not matched to a gene. The CDR3 DNA reads as TGTGCCAGCAGCTGGACTGGCGGGGGGGCGTCCAATGAGCAGTTCTTC. It specifies CASSWTGGGASNEQFF.

V gene TRBV3-1 (or the pseudogene TRBV3-2) combines with J gene TRBJ1-1; a weak D match, TRBD1 (5 bases). Germline CDR1 is LGHDT and CDR2 is YNNKEL (reference sequence). CDR3 length: 15 amino acids. The V end was cut by 0 bases, the J end by 10 bases, with 18 bases between. Here the CDR3 reads CASSQEKGRGLGAFF. DNA of the CDR3: TGTGCCAGCAGCCAAGAGAAGGGGAGGGGACTTGGAGCTTTCTTT.

The chain joins TRBV5-1 to TRBJ2-5; 7 bases are shared with TRBD2. Unmatched junction bases numbered 8, after V lost 0 bases and J lost 0 bases. Germline-derived CDR1 and CDR2 are SGHRS and YFSETQ. The CDR3 is made up of 17 amino acids. CDR3 coding DNA: TGCGCCAGCAGCTTGGGTTTACGGGGGGTGTACCAAGAGACCCAGTACTTC. Its protein is CASSLGLRGVYQETQYF.

V is TRBV11-2 and J is TRBJ2-3; D may be TRBD1 (6 bases). The CDR3 is 19 amino acids. The germline V and J ends were trimmed by 1 base and 5 bases, with 25 bases remaining between them. In germline, CDR1 is SGHAT, CDR2 FQNNGV. The CDR3 spells CASSLGWSAGGPSRDTQYF. In nucleotides, the CDR3 is TGTGCCAGCAGCTTAGGCTGGTCTGCTGGGGGCCCATCTAGAGATACGCAGTATTTT.

The chain joins TRBV2 to TRBJ1-2; 9 bases fit TRBD1. With V trimmed by 6 bases and J by 8 bases, 16 bases remained unmatched. This CDR3 region has 16 residues. CDR1 is SNHLY, CDR2 FYNNEI, per germline. CDR3 loop: CASSATGTGRLEGYTF. CDR3 DNA sequence: TGTGCCAGCAGCGCTACCGGGACAGGGCGTTTGGAAGGCTACACCTTC.

This chain links TRBV6-5 with TRBJ1-6; D gene ambiguous. Trimming cost V 6 bases and J 8 bases, with 14 bases left between them. The CDR3 length is 14 residues. Germline V gene sequence: CDR1 MNHEY, CDR2 SVGAGI. CDR3 in amino acids: CASSPERRYSPLHF. The CDR3 bases are TGTGCCAGCAGCCCGGAAAGGCGGTATTCACCCCTCCACTTT.

This rearrangement joins TRBV7-9 to TRBJ2-1; 13 positions match TRBD2. This CDR3 is built from 16 residues. Looked up from germline, CDR1 is SEHNR and CDR2 is FQNEAQ (reference sequence). J gave up 6 bases and V 5 bases, and 7 bases lay outside the gene matches. In DNA form, the CDR3 reads TGTGCCAGCAGCGTCCGACTAGCGGGGGGTTCCAATGAGCAGTTCTTC. This gives the protein CASSVRLAGGSNEQFF.

V gene TRBV5-4 combines with J gene TRBJ1-1, with TRBD1 matching over 8 bases. V shed 4 bases and J 0 bases; nucleotides not matched to a gene: 8. Per the germline V gene, CDR1 is SGHNT and CDR2 is YYREEE (reference sequence). The CDR3 is 16 amino acids. CDR3: CASSAYRGTMNTEAFF. CDR3 sequence (DNA): TGTGCCAGCAGCGCCTACAGGGGGACCATGAACACTGAAGCTTTCTTT.

This clone appeared a single time. The J gene is TRBJ1-2, the V gene TRBV7-9; D gene uncertain. Germline V gene sequence: CDR1 SEHNR, CDR2 FQNEAQ (reference sequence). With 8 bases removed from V and 6 bases from J, the gap between germline ends came to 19 bases. CDR3 length equals 14 residues. The CDR3 DNA sequence: TGTGCCAGCGGCGAAGGACTGGAAGCTAATGGCTACACCTTC. Translating it yields CASGEGLEANGYTF.

This chain uses TRBV19 with TRBJ1-6; 8 bases match TRBD1. In germline, CDR1 is LNHDA, CDR2 SQIVND (reference sequence). This CDR3 comprises 15 residues. V lost 3 bases to trimming and J lost 10 bases; unmatched junction nucleotides: 8. The CDR3 loop reads CASSIGQGKDSPLHF. The CDR3 bases are TGTGCCAGTAGTATCGGACAGGGAAAAGACTCACCCCTCCACTTT. The variable domain in full, completed from reference TRBV19 and TRBJ1-6, reads DGGITQSPKYLFRKEGQNVTLSCEQNLNHDAMYWYRQDPGQGLRLIYYSQIVNDFQKGDIAEGYSVSREKKESFPLTVTSAQKNPTAFYLCASSIGQGKDSPLHFGNGTRLTVT.

J is TRBJ1-2 and V is TRBV10-3, with D possibly matching TRBD1 (6 bases). Germline-derived CDR1 and CDR2 are ENHRY and SYGVKD. The CDR3 loop spans 12 amino acids. V lost 7 bases, J lost 8 bases, and 14 bases lay in between. The chain's CDR3 is CAIKGPGHGYTF. The CDR3 DNA follows: TGTGCCATCAAAGGGCCGGGACACGGCTACACCTTC.

This clone appeared once. The chain employs TRBV2 and TRBJ2-5; 13 bases line up with TRBD2. The CDR3 runs to 18 residues. Germline values: CDR1 SNHLY, CDR2 FYNNEI. V lost 6 bases to trimming and J lost 4 bases; unmatched junction nucleotides: 14. CDR3 nucleotide sequence: TGTGCCAGCAGGCCGATGCCGCGGACTAGCGGGGGCATAGAGACCCAGTACTTC. It yields the protein CASRPMPRTSGGIETQYF.

Concerning this clone: This sample also contains other DNA sequences that code for the same CDR3. V usage is TRBV11-3 and J usage is TRBJ2-3; TRBD2 matches 8 bases. J was trimmed by 1 base and V by 1 base; bases with no gene match: 4. The CDR3 consists of 16 residues. CDR1 is SGHNT, CDR2 YENEEA, per germline. The CDR3 spells CASSLGAGGGTDTQYF. The CDR3 DNA sequence: TGTGCCAGCAGCTTAGGGGCGGGGGGAGGCACAGATACGCAGTATTTT.

V gene TRBV10-3 combines with J gene TRBJ1-3; 7 bases fit TRBD1. Germline CDR1 reads ENHRY; CDR2 reads SYGVKD. CDR3 length: 13 amino acids. V lost 10 bases, J lost 3 bases, and 6 bases stayed unmatched. CDR3 in DNA: TGTGCCAGTGGGACAGCCCGTGGAAACACCATATATTTT. It translates to CASGTARGNTIYF.

The chain combines TRBV12-3 or TRBV12-4 with TRBJ1-5; D is unclear. This CDR3 contains 12 residues. The V and J ends lost 6 bases and 4 bases respectively, with 7 bases between them. The CDR3 DNA reads as TGTGCCAGCAGCTACCCGAATCAGCCCCAGCATTTT. It yields the protein CASSYPNQPQHF.

The chain combines TRBV12-3 or TRBV12-4 with TRBJ1-6, with a weak D call TRBD1 (6 bases). This CDR3 is built from 13 residues. V shed 2 bases and J shed 7 bases, with 6 bases lying between them. Here the CDR3 DNA reads TGTGCCAGCAGTTTACAGGGGAATTCACCCCTCCACTTT. Amino acids: CASSLQGNSPLHF.

The gene calls are TRBV10-2 and TRBJ2-3; D remains unclear. The germline V gene has CDR1 WSHSY and CDR2 SAAADI. V shed 7 bases and J shed 0 bases, with 14 bases lying between them. The CDR3 contains 15 residues. In DNA, the CDR3 is TGCGCCAGCATGGCAGGCTTTGTGAGCACAGATACGCAGTATTTT. Translating gives CASMAGFVSTDTQYF.

This rearrangement joins TRBV4-3 to TRBJ1-1; no definite D call. The germline gives CDR1 LGHNA, CDR2 YSLEER. The germline V and J ends were trimmed by 1 base and 0 bases, with 12 bases remaining between them. This CDR3 is built from 16 residues. The CDR3, as DNA: TGCGCCAGCAGCCAAGGGGTCCGAGGTCTGAACACTGAAGCTTTCTTT. This codes for CASSQGVRGLNTEAFF.

The gene calls are TRBV24-1 and TRBJ1-1; 9 bases are shared with TRBD1. There are 14 residues in the CDR3. Unmatched junction bases numbered 5, after V lost 5 bases and J lost 5 bases. Germline loops: CDR1 KGHDR, CDR2 SFDVKD. In DNA, the CDR3 is TGTGCCACCAGTGGGGACAGGGAGTATACTGAAGCTTTCTTT. Its protein product is CATSGDREYTEAFF.

This clone came up once. This chain links TRBV6-5 with TRBJ2-5; D unclear. Trimming removed 4 bases from V and 4 bases from J, with 7 bases in between. The CDR3 extends over 12 amino acids. The V gene's germline CDR1 is MNHEY and CDR2 SVGAGI. The CDR3 here is CASSSGGETQYF. The CDR3 DNA follows: TGTGCCAGCAGTTCTGGCGGAGAGACCCAGTACTTC.

The chain uses TRBV10-3 and TRBJ1-6; 7 positions agree with TRBD1. Germline V gives CDR1 ENHRY, CDR2 SYGVKD. The CDR3 spans 14 residues. Trimming cost V 3 bases and J 6 bases; bases outside gene matches: 2. In DNA, the CDR3 is TGTGCCATCAGTGAAAGGGACAGTAATTCACCCCTCCACTTT. This codes for CAISERDSNSPLHF.

The chain recombines TRBV6-2 or TRBV6-3 with TRBJ2-4; D is unresolved. V lost 2 bases and J 0 bases, leaving 14 bases between the germline ends. CDR1 is MNHEY, CDR2 SVGEGT, per germline. The CDR3 is 17 residues long. CDR3 nucleotide sequence: TGTGCCAGCAGTTACGCTGGCCTACTATTAGCCAAAAACATTCAGTACTTC. Residues: CASSYAGLLLAKNIQYF.

The rearrangement joins TRBV10-3 to TRBJ2-5; D is possibly TRBD1 (6 bases). CDR1 is ENHRY, CDR2 SYGVKD, per germline. Between the trimmed V and J ends, which lost 5 bases and 3 bases, there was a span of 10 bases. The CDR3 covers 13 residues. The CDR3 nucleotides are TGTGCCATCAGTAACAACAGGGAAGAGACCCAGTACTTC. It specifies CAISNNREETQYF.

This chain connects TRBV19 to TRBJ2-2; 9 nucleotides agree with TRBD1. Germline CDR1 LNHDA, CDR2 SQIVND (reference sequence). CDR3 length: 15 amino acids. After removal of 4 bases from V and 4 bases from J, the junction contained 4 bases not matched to a gene. CDR3: CASSRTGVSTGELFF. The CDR3 DNA sequence: TGTGCCAGTAGTAGGACAGGGGTTTCCACCGGGGAGCTGTTTTTT.

The chain couples TRBV4-3 to TRBJ1-3; D perhaps matches TRBD1 (5 bases). With 0 bases removed from V and 2 bases from J, the gap between germline ends came to 11 bases. CDR1 and CDR2 from the germline V gene are LGHNA and YSLEER. This CDR3 has 16 residues. The DNA of the CDR3 is TGCGCCAGCAGCCAAGATCCAGGGCGCGCTGGAAACACCATATATTTT. It is translated as CASSQDPGRAGNTIYF.

V usage is TRBV5-4 and J usage is TRBJ1-2, with 7 bases fitting TRBD1. Germline V gene lookup returns CDR1 SGHNT and CDR2 YYREEE (reference sequence). CDR3 length: 16 residues. Trimming removed 1 base from V and 4 bases from J; junction bases left unmatched: 10. The CDR3 nucleotides read TGTGCCAGCAGCTTGATTTTTGGGACAGACGCCTATGGCTACACCTTC. Protein product: CASSLIFGTDAYGYTF.

This clone was recorded once. The chain combines TRBV5-1 with TRBJ2-5; 7 bases agree with TRBD1. CDR1 and CDR2 (germline): SGHRS, YFSETQ. The CDR3 covers 14 residues. Trimming at V came to 3 bases and at J to 0 bases, leaving 2 bases not matched to a gene. CDR3 coding DNA: TGCGCCAGCAGCTATGGACAGGACCAAGAGACCCAGTACTTC. Amino acid sequence: CASSYGQDQETQYF.

This rearrangement joins TRBV9 to TRBJ1-2; tentative D call: TRBD1 (6 bases). Germline lookup yields CDR1 SGDLS and CDR2 YYNGEE. V was cut by 3 bases and J by 8 bases, with 20 bases left in between. This CDR3 region has 15 residues. The CDR3 loop reads CASSGTPPGAVGYTF. The CDR3 bases are TGTGCCAGCAGCGGGACCCCCCCAGGGGCCGTCGGCTACACCTTC.

The genes are TRBV7-9 and TRBJ1-5; D is unresolved. Per germline, CDR1 SEHNR and CDR2 FQNEAQ (reference sequence). The germline V and J ends were trimmed by 4 bases and 0 bases, with 7 bases remaining between them. The CDR3 spans 14 residues. The CDR3 reads CASSSLYSNQPQHF. The CDR3, as DNA: TGTGCCAGCAGCTCCCTCTATAGCAATCAGCCCCAGCATTTT.